This note documents a single T cell receptor beta chain sequence. This clonotype came up many times. The antigen it recognizes is unknown. Base quality data are lacking; no much larger clone is found one base away. The entry originates in a study of regulatory T cells in long-lasting Graves disease (dated by TCRdb to the early 2020s). Regarding the study in general: Newly diagnosed Graves' disease patients had taken antithyroid drugs for less than 3 months. This study used TCR sequencing and RNA sequencing of peripheral blood to compare persistent Graves' disease patients against newly diagnosed Graves' disease patients. The study was conducted in China and was registered as a clinical trial. A total of roughly 35 samples underwent TCR sequencing: about 13 from persistent and some 20 from newly diagnosed Graves' disease patients.

V is shortened by 7 bases, J by 2 bases, and the region joining them spans 8 bases. The CDR3, from cysteine to phenylalanine, totals 12 residues. Just the 36-base CDR3 DNA is kept, in frame starting at base 1. What the work shows at the level of the full study, not this receptor alone: Preferential use of TRBV28, TRBJ1-2 and TRBJ2-5 was observed in persistent disease, whereas TRBV20-1 and TRBJ2-1 were favored in newly diagnosed disease. Lower TCR Shannon entropy and fewer highly expanded clones were observed in persistent Graves' disease patients than in newly diagnosed patients, which suggested clonal expansion. The study examined only peripheral blood because the primary lesion, thyroid tissue, could not be accessed. Patients with persistent disease shared more public clonotypes (about 2,500) than newly diagnosed patients did (966). Only the TCR beta chain was sequenced and analyzed. As a limitation, the authors acknowledged that the small sample size may reduce accuracy.

Library construction relied on multiplex PCR. Sequencing used an Illumina HiSeq 4000. CDR3 regions were amplified by Arm-PCR with iRepertoire HTBI primers to construct TCR beta libraries. Before sequencing, the PCR products underwent gel purification. The original pipeline was this. A total of some 65 TRBV and 14 TRBJ segments were identified across samples and were used for gene usage analysis of CDR3 amino acid clonotypes. COPE and FqMerger were used to merge the filtered high-quality paired reads into contigs. BLAST was used to align contigs to IMGT TRBV, TRBD and TRBJ reference genes, and CDR3 was defined according to IMGT. Any clonotype with a frequency above 0.1% was counted as a highly expanded clone. Repertoire diversity was measured by Shannon entropy, and V-J evenness by the Gini coefficient. A clonotype was considered public if more than one individual shared it. The public reads were quality trimmed at Q25 with fastp and then assembled into clones with MiXCR by TCRdb, keeping productive beta chains. One record per CDR3 amino acid sequence lists the most common genes and DNA. TCRdb's processing, not the authors', yielded these V and J calls. Present in this sample are hundreds of thousands of distinct CDR3 sequences, about a sixth of which were seen just once. Roughly 40% of the sample rests with the top ten.

The sample's time point label, decoded: newly diagnosed GD, antithyroid drugs for less than 3 months. For both TCR sequencing and RNA sequencing, RNA was extracted from PBMCs using TRIzol. Graves' disease was diagnosed according to American Thyroid Association guidelines. Patients were recruited from an endocrinology department in Xi'an, China. Each patient gave around 9.2 milliliters of peripheral blood, collected in an EDTA anticoagulant tube. Ficoll Paque Plus density gradient separation was used to isolate PBMCs, and no additional T cell sorting was done. An Agilent 2100 Bioanalyzer and agarose gel were used to check RNA quality, while a NanoDrop 2000 measured RNA concentration.

The origin of this receptor is a female donor with Graves disease. The sample was peripheral blood mononuclear cells (PBMCs), taken at new diagnosis, from a patient treated with antithyroid drugs. The chain employs TRBV12-3 or TRBV12-4 and TRBJ1-1; the D gene identity is not certain. The nucleotides are TGTGCCAGCACGAGGGCAAACACTGAAGCTTTCTTT. This is translated as CASTRANTEAFF.